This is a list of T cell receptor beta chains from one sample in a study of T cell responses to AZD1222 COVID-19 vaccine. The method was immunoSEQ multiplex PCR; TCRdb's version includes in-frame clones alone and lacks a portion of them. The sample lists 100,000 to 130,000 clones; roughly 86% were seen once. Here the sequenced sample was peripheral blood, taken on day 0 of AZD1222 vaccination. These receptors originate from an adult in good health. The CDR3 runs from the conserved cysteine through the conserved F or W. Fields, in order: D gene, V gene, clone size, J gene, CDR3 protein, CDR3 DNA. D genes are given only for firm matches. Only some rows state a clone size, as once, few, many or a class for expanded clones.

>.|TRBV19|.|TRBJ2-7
CASSNARMSSYEQYF
TGTGCCAGTAGTAACGCACGAATGAGCTCCTACGAGCAGTACTTC
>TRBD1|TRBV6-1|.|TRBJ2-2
CASSDRGQATGELFF
TGTGCCAGCAGTGATAGGGGACAGGCCACCGGGGAGCTGTTTTTT
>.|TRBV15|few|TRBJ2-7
CATSRDFWGATTTYEQYF
TGTGCCACCAGCAGAGATTTTTGGGGGGCTACCACGACCTACGAGCAGTACTTC
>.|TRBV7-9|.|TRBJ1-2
CASSLQSNYGYTF
TGTGCCAGCAGCTTACAGTCAAACTATGGCTACACCTTC
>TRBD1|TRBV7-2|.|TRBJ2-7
CASSLNRGIYEQYF
TGTGCCAGCAGCTTGAACAGGGGTATCTACGAGCAGTACTTC
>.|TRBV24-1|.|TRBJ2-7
CATSDGNGEPYEQYF
TGTGCCACCAGTGATGGGAACGGCGAGCCCTACGAGCAGTACTTC
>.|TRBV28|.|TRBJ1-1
CASSLDVGEWDTEAFF
TGTGCCAGCAGTTTAGATGTGGGCGAGTGGGACACTGAAGCTTTCTTT
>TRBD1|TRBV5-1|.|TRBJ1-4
CASSPGTGDFVEKLFF
TGCGCCAGCAGCCCAGGGACAGGGGATTTTGTTGAAAAACTGTTTTTT
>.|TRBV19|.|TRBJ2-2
CASRTSGTSNTGELFF
TGTGCCAGTAGGACTTCCGGGACTTCCAACACCGGGGAGCTGTTTTTT
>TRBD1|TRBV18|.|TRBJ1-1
CASSQGQAQLNTEAFF
TGTGCCAGCTCACAGGGACAGGCCCAGTTGAACACTGAAGCTTTCTTT
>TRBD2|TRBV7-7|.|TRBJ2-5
CASSPTQTSGKETQYF
TGTGCCAGCAGCCCAACACAGACTAGCGGAAAAGAGACCCAGTACTTC
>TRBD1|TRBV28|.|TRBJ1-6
CASRFRGDRASVGSPLHF
TGTGCCAGCAGATTTAGGGGGGACAGAGCTTCTGTGGGTTCACCCCTCCACTTT
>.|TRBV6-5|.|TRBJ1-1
CASSTNTEAFF
TGTGCCAGCAGTACGAACACTGAAGCTTTCTTT
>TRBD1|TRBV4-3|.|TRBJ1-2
CASSQEEGASYGYTF
TGCGCCAGCAGCCAAGAAGAGGGGGCGAGCTATGGCTACACCTTC
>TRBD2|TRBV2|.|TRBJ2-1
CASSEWRTRISEQFF
TGTGCCAGCAGTGAATGGCGGACTAGGATCAGTGAGCAGTTCTTC
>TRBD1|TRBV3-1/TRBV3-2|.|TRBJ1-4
CASSQGTGKEKLFF
TGTGCCAGCAGCCAAGGGACAGGGAAGGAAAAACTGTTTTTT
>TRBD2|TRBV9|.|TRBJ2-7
CASSPPGSGGSVYEQYF
TGTGCCAGCAGCCCTCCGGGTAGCGGGGGGTCTGTCTACGAGCAGTACTTC
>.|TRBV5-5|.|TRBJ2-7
CASSSFQQVPYF
TGTGCCAGCAGCTCTTTCCAACAGGTCCCCTACTTC
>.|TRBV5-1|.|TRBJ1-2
CASSLAEGAGYTF
TGCGCCAGCAGCTTGGCAGAGGGAGCGGGCTACACCTTC
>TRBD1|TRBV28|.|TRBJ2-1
CASSLLQGAGYNEQFF
TGTGCCAGCAGTTTACTTCAGGGGGCCGGCTACAATGAGCAGTTCTTC
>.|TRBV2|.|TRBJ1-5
CASRQSNQPQHF
TGTGCCAGCCGACAGTCCAATCAGCCCCAGCATTTT
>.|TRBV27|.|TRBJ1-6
CASRTGFSPLHF
TGTGCCAGCAGGACAGGATTTTCACCCCTCCACTTT
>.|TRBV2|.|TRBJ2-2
CASSRTAVLTGELFF
TGTGCCAGCAGTAGGACAGCAGTATTGACCGGGGAGCTGTTTTTT
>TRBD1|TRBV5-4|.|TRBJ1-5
CASSSQGVQPQHF
TGTGCCAGCAGCTCACAGGGGGTTCAGCCCCAGCATTTT
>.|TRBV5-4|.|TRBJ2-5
CASSLAGRGAVGAQYF
TGTGCCAGCAGCTTGGCCGGCAGGGGGGCGGTGGGGGCCCAGTACTTC
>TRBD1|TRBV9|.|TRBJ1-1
CASSVAPRQGAGDTEAFF
TGTGCCAGCAGCGTAGCCCCCCGGCAGGGGGCAGGGGACACTGAAGCTTTCTTT
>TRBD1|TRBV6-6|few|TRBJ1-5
CASSTTGGGQPQHF
TGTGCCAGCAGTACTACAGGGGGTGGTCAGCCCCAGCATTTT
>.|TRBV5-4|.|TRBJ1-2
CASSRETANGYTF
TGTGCCAGCAGCCGCGAGACAGCCAATGGCTACACCTTC
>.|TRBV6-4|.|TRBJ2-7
CASPLGVRAYEQYF
TGTGCCAGCCCGCTGGGGGTCCGGGCCTACGAGCAGTACTTC
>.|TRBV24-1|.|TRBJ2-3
CATDDGISTDTQYF
TGTGCCACCGACGACGGCATCAGCACAGATACGCAGTATTTT